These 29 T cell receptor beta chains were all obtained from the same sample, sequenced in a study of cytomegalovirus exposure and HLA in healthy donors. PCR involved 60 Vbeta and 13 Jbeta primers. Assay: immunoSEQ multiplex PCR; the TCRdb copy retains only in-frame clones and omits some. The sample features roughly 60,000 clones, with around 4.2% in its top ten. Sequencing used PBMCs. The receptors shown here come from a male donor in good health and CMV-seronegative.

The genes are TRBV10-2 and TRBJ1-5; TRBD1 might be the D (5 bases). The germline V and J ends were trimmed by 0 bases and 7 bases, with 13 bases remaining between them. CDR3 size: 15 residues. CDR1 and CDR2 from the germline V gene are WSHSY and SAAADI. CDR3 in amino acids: CASSESGGRRQPQHF. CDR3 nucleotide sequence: TGCGCCAGCAGTGAGTCCGGGGGGAGGAGGCAGCCCCAGCATTTT.

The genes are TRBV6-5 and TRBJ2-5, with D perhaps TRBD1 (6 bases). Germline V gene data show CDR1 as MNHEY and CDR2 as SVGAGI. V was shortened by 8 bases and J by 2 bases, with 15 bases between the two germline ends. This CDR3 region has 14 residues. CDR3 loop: CASAPTDSQETQYF. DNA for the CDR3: TGTGCCAGCGCTCCTACGGACAGTCAAGAGACCCAGTACTTC.

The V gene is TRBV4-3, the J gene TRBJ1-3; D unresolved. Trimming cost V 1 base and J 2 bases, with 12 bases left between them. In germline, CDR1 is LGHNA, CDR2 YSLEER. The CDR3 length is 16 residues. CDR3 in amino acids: CASSQGDRGTGNTIYF. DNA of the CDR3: TGCGCCAGCAGCCAAGGAGACCGGGGAACTGGAAACACCATATATTTT.

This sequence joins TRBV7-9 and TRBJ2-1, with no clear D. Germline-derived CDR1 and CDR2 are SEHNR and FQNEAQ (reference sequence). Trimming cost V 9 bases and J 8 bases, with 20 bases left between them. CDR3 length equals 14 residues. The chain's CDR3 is CARAGSTSAHEQFF. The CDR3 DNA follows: TGTGCCAGGGCCGGGTCCACCTCGGCCCATGAGCAGTTCTTC.

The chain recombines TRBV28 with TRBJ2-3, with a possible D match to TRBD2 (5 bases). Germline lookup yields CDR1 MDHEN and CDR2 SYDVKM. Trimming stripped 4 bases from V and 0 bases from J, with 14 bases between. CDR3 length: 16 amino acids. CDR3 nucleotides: TGTGCCAGCAGTTCTCGAGAGGGCTCTAGCACAGATACGCAGTATTTT. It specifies CASSSREGSSTDTQYF.

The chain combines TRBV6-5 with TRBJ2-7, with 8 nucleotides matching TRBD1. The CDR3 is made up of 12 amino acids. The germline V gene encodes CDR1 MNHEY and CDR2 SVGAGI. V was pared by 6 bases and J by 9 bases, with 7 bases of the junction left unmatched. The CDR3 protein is CASSRRQGMQYF. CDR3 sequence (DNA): TGTGCCAGCAGCAGACGACAGGGGATGCAGTACTTC.

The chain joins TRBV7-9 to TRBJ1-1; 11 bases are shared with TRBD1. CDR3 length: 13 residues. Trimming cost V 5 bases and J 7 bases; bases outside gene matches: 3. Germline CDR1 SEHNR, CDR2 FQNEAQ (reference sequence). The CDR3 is CASSRGQGDEAFF. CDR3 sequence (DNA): TGTGCCAGCAGCCGGGGACAGGGGGATGAAGCTTTCTTT.

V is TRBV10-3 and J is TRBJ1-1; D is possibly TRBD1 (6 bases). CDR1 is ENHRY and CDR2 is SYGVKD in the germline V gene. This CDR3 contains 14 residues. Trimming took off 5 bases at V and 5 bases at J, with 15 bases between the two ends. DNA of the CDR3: TGTGCCATCAGTAGAGAACAGGGTGGGACTGAAGCTTTCTTT. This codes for CAISREQGGTEAFF.

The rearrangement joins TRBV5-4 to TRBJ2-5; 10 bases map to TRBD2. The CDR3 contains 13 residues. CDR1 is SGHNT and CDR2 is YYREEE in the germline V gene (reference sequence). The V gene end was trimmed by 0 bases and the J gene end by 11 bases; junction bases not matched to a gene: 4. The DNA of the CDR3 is TGTGCCAGCAGCTTGGTGAGCGGGGGGGAGCAGTACTTC. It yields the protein CASSLVSGGEQYF.

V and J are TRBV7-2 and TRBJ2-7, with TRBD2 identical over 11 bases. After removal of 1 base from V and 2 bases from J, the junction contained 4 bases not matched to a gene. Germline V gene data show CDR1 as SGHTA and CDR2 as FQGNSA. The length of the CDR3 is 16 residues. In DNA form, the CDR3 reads TGTGCCAGCAGCTTAGGGGGGACTAGCGGTGCCTACGAGCAGTACTTC. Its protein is CASSLGGTSGAYEQYF.

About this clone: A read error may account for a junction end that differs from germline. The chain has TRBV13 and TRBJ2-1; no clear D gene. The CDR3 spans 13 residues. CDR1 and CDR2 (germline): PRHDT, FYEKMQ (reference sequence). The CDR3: CASSEVSDNEQFF. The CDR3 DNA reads TGTGCCAGCAGCGAGGTCTCCGACAATGAGCAGTTCTTC.

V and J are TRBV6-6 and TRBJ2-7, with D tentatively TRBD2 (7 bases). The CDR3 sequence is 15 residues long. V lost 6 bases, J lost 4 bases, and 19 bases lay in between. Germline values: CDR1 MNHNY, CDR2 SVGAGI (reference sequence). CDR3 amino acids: CASSTGGMAVYEQYF. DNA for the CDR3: TGTGCCAGCAGCACGGGGGGCATGGCGGTATACGAGCAGTACTTC.

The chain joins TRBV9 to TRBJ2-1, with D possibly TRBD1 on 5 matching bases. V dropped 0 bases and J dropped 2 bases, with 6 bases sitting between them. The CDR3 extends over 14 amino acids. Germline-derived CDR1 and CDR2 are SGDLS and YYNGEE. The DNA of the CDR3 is TGTGCCAGCAGCGTAGGGGGCCCCTACAATGAGCAGTTCTTC. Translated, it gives CASSVGGPYNEQFF.

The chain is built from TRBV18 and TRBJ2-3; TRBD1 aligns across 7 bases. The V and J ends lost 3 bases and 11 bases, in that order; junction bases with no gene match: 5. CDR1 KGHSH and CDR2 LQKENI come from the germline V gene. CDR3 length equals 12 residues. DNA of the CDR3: TGTGCCAGCTCACCGACAGGGACAGAGCAGTATTTT. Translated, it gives CASSPTGTEQYF.

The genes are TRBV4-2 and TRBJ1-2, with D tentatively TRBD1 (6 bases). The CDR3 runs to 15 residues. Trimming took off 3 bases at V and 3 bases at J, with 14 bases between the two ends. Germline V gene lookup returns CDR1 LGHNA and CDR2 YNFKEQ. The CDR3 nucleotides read TGTGCCAGCAGCCAGGACCGACAGGACTACTATGGCTACACCTTC. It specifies CASSQDRQDYYGYTF.

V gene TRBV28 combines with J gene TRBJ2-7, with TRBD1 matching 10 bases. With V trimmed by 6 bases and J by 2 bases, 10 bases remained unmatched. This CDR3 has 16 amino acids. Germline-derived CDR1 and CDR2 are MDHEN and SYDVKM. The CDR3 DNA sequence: TGTGCCAGCAGGGAATACGGGACAGGGGTACCCTACGAGCAGTACTTC. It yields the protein CASREYGTGVPYEQYF.

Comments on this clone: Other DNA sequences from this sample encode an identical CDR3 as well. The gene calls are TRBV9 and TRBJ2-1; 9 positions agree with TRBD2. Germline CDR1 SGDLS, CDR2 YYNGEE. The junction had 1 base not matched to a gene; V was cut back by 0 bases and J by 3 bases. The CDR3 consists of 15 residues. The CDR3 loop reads CASSVGAGGYNEQFF. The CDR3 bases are TGTGCCAGCAGCGTAGGAGCGGGGGGCTACAATGAGCAGTTCTTC.

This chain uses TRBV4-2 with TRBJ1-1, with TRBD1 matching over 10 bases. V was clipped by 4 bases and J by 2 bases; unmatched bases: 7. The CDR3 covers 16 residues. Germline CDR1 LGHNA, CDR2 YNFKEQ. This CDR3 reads CASSPRDRGRNTEAFF. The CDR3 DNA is TGTGCCAGCAGCCCCCGGGACAGGGGACGAAACACTGAAGCTTTCTTT.

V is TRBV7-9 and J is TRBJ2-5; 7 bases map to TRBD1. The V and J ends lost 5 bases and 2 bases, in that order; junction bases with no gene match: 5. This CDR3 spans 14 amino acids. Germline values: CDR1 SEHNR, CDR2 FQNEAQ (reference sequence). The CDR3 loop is CASSPQTGQETQYF. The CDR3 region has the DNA TGTGCCAGCAGCCCCCAGACAGGGCAAGAGACCCAGTACTTC.

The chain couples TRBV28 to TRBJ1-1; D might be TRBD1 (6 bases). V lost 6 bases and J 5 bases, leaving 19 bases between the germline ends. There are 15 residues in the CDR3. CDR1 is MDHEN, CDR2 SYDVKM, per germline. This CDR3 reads CASSLFSGGRTEAFF. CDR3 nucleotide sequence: TGTGCCAGCAGCCTATTCTCGGGGGGCCGGACTGAAGCTTTCTTT.

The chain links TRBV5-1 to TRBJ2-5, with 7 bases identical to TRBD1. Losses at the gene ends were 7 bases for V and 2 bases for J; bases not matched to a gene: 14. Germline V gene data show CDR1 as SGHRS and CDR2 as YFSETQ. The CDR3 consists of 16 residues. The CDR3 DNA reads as TGCGCCAGCGCCTCCGGGACAGTGCTTTTACAAGAGACCCAGTACTTC. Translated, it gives CASASGTVLLQETQYF.

In DNA form, the CDR3 reads TGTGCCAGCAGTAGCGGGGGAAACACAGATACGCAGTATTTT. Encoded protein: CASSSGGNTDTQYF. The V and J genes are TRBV6-1 and TRBJ2-3, with 8 bases fitting TRBD2. Germline-derived CDR1 and CDR2 are MNHNS and SASEGT. With V trimmed by 5 bases and J by 2 bases, 3 bases remained unmatched. CDR3 length: 14 residues.

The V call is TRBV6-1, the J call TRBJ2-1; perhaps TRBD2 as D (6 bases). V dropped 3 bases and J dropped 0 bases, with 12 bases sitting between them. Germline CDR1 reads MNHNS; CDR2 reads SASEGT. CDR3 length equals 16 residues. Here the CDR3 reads CASSETTGSSYNEQFF. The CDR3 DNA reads TGTGCCAGCAGTGAGACCACCGGGAGCTCCTACAATGAGCAGTTCTTC.

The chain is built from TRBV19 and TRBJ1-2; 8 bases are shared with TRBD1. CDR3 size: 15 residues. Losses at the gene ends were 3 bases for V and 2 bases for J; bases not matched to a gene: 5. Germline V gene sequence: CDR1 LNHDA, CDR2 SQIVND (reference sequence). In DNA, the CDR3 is TGTGCCAGTAGTATTACGACAGGGGCGAACTATGGCTACACCTTC. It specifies CASSITTGANYGYTF.

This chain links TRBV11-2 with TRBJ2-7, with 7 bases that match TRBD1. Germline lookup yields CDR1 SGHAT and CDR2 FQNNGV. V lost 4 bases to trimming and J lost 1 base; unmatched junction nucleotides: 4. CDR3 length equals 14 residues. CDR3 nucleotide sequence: TGTGCCAGCAGCTACGGGACAGAATCCTACGAGCAGTACTTC. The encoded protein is CASSYGTESYEQYF.

The CDR3 is CASSLLTGVAEQYF. The CDR3 bases are TGTGCCAGCAGTTTATTAACAGGGGTGGCCGAGCAGTACTTC. This chain joins TRBV27 and TRBJ2-7, with 7 positions matching TRBD1. V was clipped by 1 base and J by 6 bases; unmatched bases: 6. This CDR3 spans 14 amino acids. From germline, CDR1 is MNHEY and CDR2 SMNVEV (reference sequence).

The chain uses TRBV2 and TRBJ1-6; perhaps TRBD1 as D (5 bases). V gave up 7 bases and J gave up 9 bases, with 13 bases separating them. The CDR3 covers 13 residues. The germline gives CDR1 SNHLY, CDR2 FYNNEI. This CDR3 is CASKQELGSPLHF. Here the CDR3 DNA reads TGTGCCAGCAAACAGGAGCTTGGTTCACCCCTCCACTTT.

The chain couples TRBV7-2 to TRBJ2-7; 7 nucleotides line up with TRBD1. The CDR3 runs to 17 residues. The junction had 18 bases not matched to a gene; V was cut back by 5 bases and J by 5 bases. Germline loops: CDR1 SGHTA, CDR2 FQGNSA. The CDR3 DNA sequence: TGTGCCAGCAGCGTAAGTACCCGGACAGGTTTTAGGAACGAGCAGTACTTC. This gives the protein CASSVSTRTGFRNEQYF.

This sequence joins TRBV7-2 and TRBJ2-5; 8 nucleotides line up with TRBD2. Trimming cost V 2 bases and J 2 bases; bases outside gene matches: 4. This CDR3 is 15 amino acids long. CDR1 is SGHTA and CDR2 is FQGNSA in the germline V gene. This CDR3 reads CASSLTASGQETQYF. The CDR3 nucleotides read TGTGCCAGCAGCTTAACGGCTAGCGGGCAAGAGACCCAGTACTTC.